The entry below describes one T cell receptor (beta chain). Authors' methods: Estimation of nucleated cell counts was performed using reference gene primer amplification. The table came from immunoSEQ multiplex PCR; TCRdb's copy has only in-frame clones and leaves some out. That table gives V, J and clone size, and the DNA gave D and trimming. The repertoire holds about 150,000 clones, 84% seen once, with under 2.5% in the top ten. The data stem from a study of blood T cell repertoires in COVID-19. The wider study: Nucleic acid was either cDNA or gDNA, and it came from T cells, B-cell-depleted T cells, or PBMCs.

The TCR originated in a man aged 70 or older with acute or convalescent COVID-19. The specimen sequenced was peripheral blood.

In nucleotides, the CDR3 is TGTGCTAGTGGTTTGGTCCAGGACAGGTACAATGAGCAGTTCTTC. Translated, it gives CASGLVQDRYNEQFF. V and J are TRBV12-5 and TRBJ2-1; 7 bases are a match to TRBD1. CDR1 LGHNT and CDR2 FRNRAP come from the germline V gene. Germline trimming cut 0 bases from V and 4 bases from J; bases unmatched to any gene: 3. The CDR3 has 15 amino acids.